The 8 T cell receptor beta chains in this list originate from one sample, sequenced in a study of cytomegalovirus exposure and HLA in healthy donors. The PCR made use of 60 Vbeta and 13 Jbeta primers. The protocol was immunoSEQ multiplex PCR, while the TCRdb copy is restricted to in-frame clones and leaves out a portion. The sample yields over 150,000 clones, approximately 77% seen once. The sample taken for sequencing was PBMCs. These TCRs come from a male donor in good health and CMV-seropositive.

This clone occurred a few times. V usage is TRBV18 and J usage is TRBJ1-1, with 7 positions matching TRBD1. The length of the CDR3 is 13 residues. Trimming at V came to 4 bases and at J to 3 bases, leaving 2 bases not matched to a gene. CDR1 and CDR2 from the germline V gene are KGHSH and LQKENI. CDR3 protein: CASSRDSYTEAFF. The CDR3, as DNA: TGTGCCAGCTCACGGGACAGTTACACTGAAGCTTTCTTT.

J is TRBJ2-7 and V is TRBV29-1, with 9 bases aligning to TRBD1. The CDR3 covers 17 residues. V trimming: 5 bases; J trimming: 6 bases; junction bases outside the gene matches: 20. Looked up from germline, CDR1 is SQVTM and CDR2 is ANQGSEA. Here the CDR3 DNA reads TGCAGCGTTTCCGATAGGACAGGGGCAGGTGTCAACCCCGAGCAGTACTTC. Encoded protein: CSVSDRTGAGVNPEQYF.

This chain connects TRBV18 to TRBJ1-5; D not resolved. CDR1 and CDR2 from the germline V gene are KGHSH and LQKENI. Trimming removed 1 base at V and 9 bases at J, with 10 bases between. This CDR3 contains 13 residues. The CDR3 region has the DNA TGTGCCAGCTCACCACTCGAGGGCCCGCCCCAGCATTTT. This gives the protein CASSPLEGPPQHF.

The chain recombines TRBV7-2 with TRBJ2-7; TRBD2 matches 13 bases. Per the germline V gene, CDR1 is SGHTA and CDR2 is FQGNSA. Trimming took 4 bases from V and 7 from J; bases not matched to a gene: 7. The CDR3 extends over 15 amino acids. The CDR3 protein is CASSSRTSGGREQYF. CDR3 bases: TGTGCCAGCAGCTCCAGGACTAGCGGGGGCCGTGAGCAGTACTTC.

On this clone itself: The sample has other DNA sequences that encode this CDR3 too. V usage is TRBV11-3 and J usage is TRBJ2-1, with 11 bases identical to TRBD1. Germline V gene lookup returns CDR1 SGHNT and CDR2 YENEEA. With 6 bases clipped from V and 7 bases from J, the junction kept 8 bases outside the gene matches. The CDR3 has 15 amino acids. In nucleotides, the CDR3 is TGTGCCAGCAGTCCAAGGACAGGGGGCGTGAATGAGCAGTTCTTC. Residues: CASSPRTGGVNEQFF.

Regarding this clone: The same CDR3 is also encoded by other DNA sequences in this sample. The chain couples TRBV2 to TRBJ2-2; the D is unclear. Looked up from germline, CDR1 is SNHLY and CDR2 is FYNNEI. The V and J ends lost 6 bases and 6 bases respectively, with 5 bases between them. The CDR3 length is 11 residues. The DNA for the CDR3 is TGTGCCAGCAGAGAGGCCGGGGAGCTGTTTTTT. It translates to CASREAGELFF. The full variable domain, rest sourced from reference TRBV2 and TRBJ2-2, is EPEVTQTPSHQVTQMGQEVILRCVPISNHLYFYWYRQILGQKVEFLVSFYNNEISEKSEIFDDQFSVERPDGSNFTLKIRSTKLEDSAMYFCASREAGELFFGEGSRLTVL.

This clone was recorded a few times. The CDR3 DNA follows: TGTGCCAGCAGCCTTACCCGGGGACTCCGAGACAATGAGCAGTTCTTC. Its protein is CASSLTRGLRDNEQFF. J is TRBJ2-1 and V is TRBV14; D possibly corresponds to TRBD2 (6 bases). Germline V CDR1 and CDR2: SGHDN, FVKESK. The CDR3 is 16 residues long. Between the trimmed V and J ends, which lost 4 bases and 5 bases, there was a span of 18 bases.

The chain employs TRBV5-1 and TRBJ1-5; the D is unclear. V was clipped by 0 bases and J by 5 bases, with 9 bases between them. Looked up from germline, CDR1 is SGHRS and CDR2 is YFSETQ. The CDR3 extends over 14 amino acids. The CDR3 loop reads CASSLDGLDQPQHF. CDR3 in DNA: TGCGCCAGCAGCTTGGACGGGTTGGATCAGCCCCAGCATTTT. The full variable domain, completed using reference TRBV5-1 and TRBJ1-5, is KAGVTQTPRYLIKTRGQQVTLSCSPISGHRSVSWYQQTPGQGLQFLFEYFSETQRNKGNFPGRFSGRQFSNSRSEMNVSTLELGDSALYLCASSLDGLDQPQHFGDGTRLSIL.